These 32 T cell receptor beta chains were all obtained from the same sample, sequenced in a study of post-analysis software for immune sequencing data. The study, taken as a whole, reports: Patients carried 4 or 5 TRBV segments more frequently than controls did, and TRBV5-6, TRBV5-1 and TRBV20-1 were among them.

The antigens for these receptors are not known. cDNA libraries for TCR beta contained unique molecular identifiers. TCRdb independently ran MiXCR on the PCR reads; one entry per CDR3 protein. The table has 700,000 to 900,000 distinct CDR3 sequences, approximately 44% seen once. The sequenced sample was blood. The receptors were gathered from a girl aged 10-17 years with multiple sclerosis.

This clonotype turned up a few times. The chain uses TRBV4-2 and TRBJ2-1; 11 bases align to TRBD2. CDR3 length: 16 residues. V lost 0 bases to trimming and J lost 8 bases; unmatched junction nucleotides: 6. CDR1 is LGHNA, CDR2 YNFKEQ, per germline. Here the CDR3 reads CASSQDRTSGSDEQFF. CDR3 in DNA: TGTGCCAGCAGCCAAGATAGGACTAGCGGGTCCGATGAGCAGTTCTTC.

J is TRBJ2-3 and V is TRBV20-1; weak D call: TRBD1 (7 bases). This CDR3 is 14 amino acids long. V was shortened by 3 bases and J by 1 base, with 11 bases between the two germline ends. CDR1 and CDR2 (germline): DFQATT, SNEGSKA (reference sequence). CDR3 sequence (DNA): TGCAGTGCTAGGCGGGACAGCCGCACAGATACGCAGTATTTT. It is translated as CSARRDSRTDTQYF.

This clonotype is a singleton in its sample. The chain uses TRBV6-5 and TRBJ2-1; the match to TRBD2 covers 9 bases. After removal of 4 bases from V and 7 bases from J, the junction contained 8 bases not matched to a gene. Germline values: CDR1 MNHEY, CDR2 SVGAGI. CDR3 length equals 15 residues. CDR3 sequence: CASSLAGEVRNEQFF. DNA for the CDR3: TGTGCCAGCAGTTTAGCGGGAGAGGTTCGGAATGAGCAGTTCTTC.

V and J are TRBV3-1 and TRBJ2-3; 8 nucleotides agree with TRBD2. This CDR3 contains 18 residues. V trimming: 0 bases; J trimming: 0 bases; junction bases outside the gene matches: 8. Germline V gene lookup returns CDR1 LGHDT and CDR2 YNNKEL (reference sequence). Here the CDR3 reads CASSQDPTLAASTDTQYF. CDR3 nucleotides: TGTGCCAGCAGCCAAGATCCCACACTAGCGGCTAGCACAGATACGCAGTATTTT.

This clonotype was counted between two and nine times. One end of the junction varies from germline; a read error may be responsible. This CDR3 is CASSADKNAKNIQYF. The CDR3 DNA reads TGTGCCAGCAGCGCGGACAAGAACGCCAAAAACATTCAGTACTTT. This chain uses TRBV2 with TRBJ2-4, with a tentative D call TRBD1 (5 bases). Germline V CDR1 and CDR2: SNHLY, FYNNEI. The CDR3 sequence is 15 residues long.

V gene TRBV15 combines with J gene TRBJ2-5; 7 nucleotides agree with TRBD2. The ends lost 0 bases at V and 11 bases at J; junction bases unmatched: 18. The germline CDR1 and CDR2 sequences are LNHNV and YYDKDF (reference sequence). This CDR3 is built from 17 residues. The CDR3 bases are TGTGCCACCAGCAGAGATCGGGGCGGGGCTCAGGCGGGGGAGCAGTACTTC. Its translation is CATSRDRGGAQAGEQYF.

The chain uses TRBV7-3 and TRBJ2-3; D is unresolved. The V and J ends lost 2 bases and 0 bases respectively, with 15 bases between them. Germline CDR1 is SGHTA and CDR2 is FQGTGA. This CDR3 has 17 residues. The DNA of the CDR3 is TGTGCCAGCAGCTTATTGGCCCGCGGCACTAGCACAGATACGCAGTATTTT. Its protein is CASSLLARGTSTDTQYF.

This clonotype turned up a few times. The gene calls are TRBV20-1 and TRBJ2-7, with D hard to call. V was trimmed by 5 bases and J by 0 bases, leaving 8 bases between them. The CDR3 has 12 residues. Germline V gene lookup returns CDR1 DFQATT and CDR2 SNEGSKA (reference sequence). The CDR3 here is CSADESSYEQYF. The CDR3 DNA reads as TGCAGTGCTGACGAGAGCTCCTACGAGCAGTACTTC.

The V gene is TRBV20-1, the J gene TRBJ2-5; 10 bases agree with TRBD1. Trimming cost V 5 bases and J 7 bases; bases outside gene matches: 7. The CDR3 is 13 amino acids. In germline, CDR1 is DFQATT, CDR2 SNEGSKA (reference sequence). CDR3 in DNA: TGCAGTGCTCGGGACAGGGGCCTCTGGACCCAGTACTTC. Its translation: CSARDRGLWTQYF.

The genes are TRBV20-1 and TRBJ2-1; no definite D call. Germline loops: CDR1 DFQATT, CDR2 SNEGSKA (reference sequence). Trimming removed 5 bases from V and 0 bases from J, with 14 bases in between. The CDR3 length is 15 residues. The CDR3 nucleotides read TGCAGTGCTTTGGACGGTAAAAGCTCCTACAATGAGCAGTTCTTC. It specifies CSALDGKSSYNEQFF.

The CDR3 coding sequence is TGTGCCACCAGTATTGGTAGCGGGAGGATGACAGATACGCAGTATTTT. This translates into CATSIGSGRMTDTQYF. The rearrangement joins TRBV24-1 to TRBJ2-3; 10 positions agree with TRBD2. The CDR3 consists of 16 residues. With V trimmed by 6 bases and J by 3 bases, 8 bases remained unmatched. Germline V gene data show CDR1 as KGHDR and CDR2 as SFDVKD.

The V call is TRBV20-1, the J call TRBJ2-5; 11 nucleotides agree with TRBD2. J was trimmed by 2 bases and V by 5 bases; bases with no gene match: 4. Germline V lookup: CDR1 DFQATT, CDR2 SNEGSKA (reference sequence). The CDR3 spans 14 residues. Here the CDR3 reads CSAVAGGGQETQYF. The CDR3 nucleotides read TGCAGTGCTGTAGCGGGAGGGGGGCAAGAGACCCAGTACTTC.

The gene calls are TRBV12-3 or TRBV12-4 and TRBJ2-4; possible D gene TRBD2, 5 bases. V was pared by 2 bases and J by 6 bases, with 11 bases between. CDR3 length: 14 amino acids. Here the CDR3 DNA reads TGTGCCAGCAGTTTACCGGAGGCAGGAAACATTCAGTACTTC. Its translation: CASSLPEAGNIQYF.

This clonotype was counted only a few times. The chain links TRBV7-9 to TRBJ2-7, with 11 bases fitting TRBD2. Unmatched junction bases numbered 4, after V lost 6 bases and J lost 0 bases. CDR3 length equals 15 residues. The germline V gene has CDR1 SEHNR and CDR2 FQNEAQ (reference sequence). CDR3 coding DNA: TGTGCCAGCAGAGCCGGGACTAGCGGCTCCTACGAGCAGTACTTC. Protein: CASRAGTSGSYEQYF.

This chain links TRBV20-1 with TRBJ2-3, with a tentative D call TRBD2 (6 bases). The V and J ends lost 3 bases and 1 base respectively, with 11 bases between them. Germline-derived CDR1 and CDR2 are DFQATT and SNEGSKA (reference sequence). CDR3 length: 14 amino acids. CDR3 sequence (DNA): TGCAGTGCTAGTAGGGCGGGACGCACAGATACGCAGTATTTT. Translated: CSASRAGRTDTQYF.

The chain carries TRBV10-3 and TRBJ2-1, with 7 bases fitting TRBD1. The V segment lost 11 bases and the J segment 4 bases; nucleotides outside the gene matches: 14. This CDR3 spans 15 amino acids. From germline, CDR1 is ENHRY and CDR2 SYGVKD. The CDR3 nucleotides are TGTGCCGTAACATCGGGACAGACTACTTACAATGAGCAGTTCTTC. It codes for CAVTSGQTTYNEQFF.

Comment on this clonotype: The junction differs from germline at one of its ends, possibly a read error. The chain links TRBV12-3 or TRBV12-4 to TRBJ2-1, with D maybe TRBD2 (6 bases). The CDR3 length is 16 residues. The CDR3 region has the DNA TGTGCCAGCAGTATCACCGGGTCCGGGGGATACAATGGGCAGTTCTTC. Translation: CASSITGSGGYNGQFF.

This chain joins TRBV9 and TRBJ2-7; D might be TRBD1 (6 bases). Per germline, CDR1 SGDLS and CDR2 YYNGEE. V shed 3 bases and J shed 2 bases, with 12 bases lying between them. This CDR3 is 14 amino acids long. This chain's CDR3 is CASSEGETPYEQYF. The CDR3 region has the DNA TGTGCCAGCAGCGAGGGGGAGACCCCCTACGAGCAGTACTTC.

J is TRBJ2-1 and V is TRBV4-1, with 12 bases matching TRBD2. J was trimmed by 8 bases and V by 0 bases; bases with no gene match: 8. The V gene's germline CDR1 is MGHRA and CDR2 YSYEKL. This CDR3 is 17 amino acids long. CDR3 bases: TGCGCCAGCAGCCAAGAACTGCTGACTAGCGGGAGACATGAGCAGTTCTTC. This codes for CASSQELLTSGRHEQFF.

CDR3 nucleotides: TGTGCCAGCAGTCCGGCCAGCTCCTACAATGAGCAGTTCTTC. Amino acids: CASSPASSYNEQFF. This chain uses TRBV9 with TRBJ2-1; unclear D gene. Germline V gene data show CDR1 as SGDLS and CDR2 as YYNGEE. V lost 5 bases and J lost 0, with 9 bases in between. CDR3 length: 14 residues. Combining the CDR3 with reference TRBV9 and TRBJ2-1 gives the whole variable domain DSGVTQTPKHLITATGQRVTLRCSPRSGDLSVYWYQQSLDQGLQFLIQYYNGEERAKGNILERFSAQQFPDLHSELNLSSLELGDSALYFCASSPASSYNEQFFGPGTRLTVL.

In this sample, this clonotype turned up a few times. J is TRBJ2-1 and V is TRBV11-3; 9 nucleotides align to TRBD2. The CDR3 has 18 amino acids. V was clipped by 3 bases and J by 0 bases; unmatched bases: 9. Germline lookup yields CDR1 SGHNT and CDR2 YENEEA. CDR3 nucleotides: TGTGCCAGCAGCTTTCGGTCTAGCGGGGTTAGCTCCTACAATGAGCAGTTCTTC. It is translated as CASSFRSSGVSSYNEQFF.

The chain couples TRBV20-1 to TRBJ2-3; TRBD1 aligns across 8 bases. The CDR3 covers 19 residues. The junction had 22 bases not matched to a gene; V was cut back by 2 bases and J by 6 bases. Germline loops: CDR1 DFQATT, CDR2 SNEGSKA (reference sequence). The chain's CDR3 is CSARYSSPTGQGRSDTQYF. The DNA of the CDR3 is TGCAGTGCTAGATACTCTTCGCCAACCGGACAGGGTCGATCGGATACGCAGTATTTT.

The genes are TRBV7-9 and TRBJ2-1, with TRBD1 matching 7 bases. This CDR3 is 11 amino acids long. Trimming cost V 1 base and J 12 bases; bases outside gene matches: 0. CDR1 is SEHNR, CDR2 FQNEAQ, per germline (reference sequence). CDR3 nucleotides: TGTGCCAGCAGCTTAGGGACAGGGCAGTTCTTC. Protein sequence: CASSLGTGQFF.

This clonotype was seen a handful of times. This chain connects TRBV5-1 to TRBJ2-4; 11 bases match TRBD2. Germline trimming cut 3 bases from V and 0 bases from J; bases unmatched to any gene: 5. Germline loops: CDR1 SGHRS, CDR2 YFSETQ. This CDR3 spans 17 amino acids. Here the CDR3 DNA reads TGCGCCAGCAGCTCGACTGGACTAGCGGGAGCCAAAAACATTCAGTACTTC. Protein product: CASSSTGLAGAKNIQYF. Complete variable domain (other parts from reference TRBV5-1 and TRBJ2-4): KAGVTQTPRYLIKTRGQQVTLSCSPISGHRSVSWYQQTPGQGLQFLFEYFSETQRNKGNFPGRFSGRQFSNSRSEMNVSTLELGDSALYLCASSSTGLAGAKNIQYFGAGTRLSVL.

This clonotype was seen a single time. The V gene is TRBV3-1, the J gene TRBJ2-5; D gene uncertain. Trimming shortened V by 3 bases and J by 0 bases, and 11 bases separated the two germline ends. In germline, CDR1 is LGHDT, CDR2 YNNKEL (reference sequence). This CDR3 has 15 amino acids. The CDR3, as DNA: TGTGCCAGCAGCCAGGGCCCCTCCGACCAAGAGACCCAGTACTTC. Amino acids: CASSQGPSDQETQYF.

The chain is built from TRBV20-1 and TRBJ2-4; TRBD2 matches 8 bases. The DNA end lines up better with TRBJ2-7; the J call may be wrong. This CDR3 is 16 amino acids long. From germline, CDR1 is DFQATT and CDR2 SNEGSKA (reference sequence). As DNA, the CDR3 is TGCAGTGCTAGAGGTTTTAGCGGGATGGGCGGTTACGAGCAGTACTTC. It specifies CSARGFSGMGGYEQYF.

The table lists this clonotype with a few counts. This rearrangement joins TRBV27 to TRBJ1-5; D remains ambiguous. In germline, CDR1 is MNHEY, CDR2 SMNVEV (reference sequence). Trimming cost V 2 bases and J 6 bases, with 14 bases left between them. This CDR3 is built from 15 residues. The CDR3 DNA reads TGTGCCAGCAGTTTAAGAGGGTTGATCGGTCAGCCCCAGCATTTT. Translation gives CASSLRGLIGQPQHF.

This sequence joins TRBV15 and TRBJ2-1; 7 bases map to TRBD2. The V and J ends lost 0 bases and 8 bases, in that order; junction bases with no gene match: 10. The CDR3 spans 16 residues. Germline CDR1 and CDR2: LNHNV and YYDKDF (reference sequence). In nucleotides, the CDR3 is TGTGCCACCAGCAGAGATGAAAAGCGGGAAAACTATGAGCAGTTCTTC. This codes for CATSRDEKRENYEQFF.

DNA for the CDR3: TGCAGTGCCCGAGCCGGGCAGTTCGAGCAGTACTTC. Encoded protein: CSARAGQFEQYF. The chain combines TRBV20-1 with TRBJ2-5, with no clear D. TRBJ2-7 explains the end of the DNA better; the J call may be wrong. Looked up from germline, CDR1 is DFQATT and CDR2 is SNEGSKA (reference sequence). The length of the CDR3 is 12 residues.

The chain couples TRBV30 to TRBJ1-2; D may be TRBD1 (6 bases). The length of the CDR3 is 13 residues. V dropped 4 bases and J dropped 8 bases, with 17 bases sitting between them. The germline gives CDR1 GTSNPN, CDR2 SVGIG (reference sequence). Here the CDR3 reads CAWTSRGPTGYTF. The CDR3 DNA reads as TGTGCCTGGACGTCCAGGGGACCGACCGGCTACACCTTC. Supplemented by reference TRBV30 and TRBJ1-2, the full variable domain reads SQTIHQWPATLVQPVGSPLSLECTVEGTSNPNLYWYRQAAGRGLQLLFYSVGIGQISSEVPQNLSASRPQDRQFILSSKKLLLSDSGFYLCAWTSRGPTGYTFGSGTRLTVV.

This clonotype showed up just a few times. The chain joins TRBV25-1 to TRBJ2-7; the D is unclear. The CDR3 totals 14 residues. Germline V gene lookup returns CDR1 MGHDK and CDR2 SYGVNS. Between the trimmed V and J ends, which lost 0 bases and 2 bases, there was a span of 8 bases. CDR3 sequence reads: CASSEYLVPYEQYF. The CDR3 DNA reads TGTGCCAGCAGTGAATATCTGGTTCCCTACGAGCAGTACTTC.

In nucleotides, the CDR3 is TGTGCCATCAGTGAGTCTGAGAGGGGAACCTACGAGCAGTACTTC. This codes for CAISESERGTYEQYF. This chain joins TRBV10-3 and TRBJ2-7; TRBD1 or TRBD2 may be the D gene (5 bases each). The CDR3 has 15 amino acids. Deletions cut 0 bases from V and 2 bases from J, with 11 bases between. CDR1 and CDR2 from the germline V gene are ENHRY and SYGVKD.